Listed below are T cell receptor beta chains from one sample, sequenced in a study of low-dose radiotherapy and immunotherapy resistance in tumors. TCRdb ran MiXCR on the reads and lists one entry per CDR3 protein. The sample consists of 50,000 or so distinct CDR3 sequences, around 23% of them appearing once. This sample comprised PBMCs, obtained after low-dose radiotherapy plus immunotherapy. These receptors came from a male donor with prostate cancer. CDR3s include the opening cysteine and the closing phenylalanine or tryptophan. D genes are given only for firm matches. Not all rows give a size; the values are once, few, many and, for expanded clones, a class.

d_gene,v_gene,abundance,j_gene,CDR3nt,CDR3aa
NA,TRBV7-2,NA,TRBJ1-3,TGTGCCAGCAGCCAAGAGCCAGTCACAAGCTCTGGAAACACCATATATTTT,CASSQEPVTSSGNTIYF
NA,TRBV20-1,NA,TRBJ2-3,TGCAGTGCGCGGCAGAGCCCCGTTTCTGAAACGCAGTATTTT,CSARQSPVSETQYF
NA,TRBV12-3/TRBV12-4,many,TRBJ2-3,TGTGCCAGCAGATCTGAGACCACAGATACGCAGTATTTT,CASRSETTDTQYF
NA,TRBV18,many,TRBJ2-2,TGTGCCAGCTCACCTTCACAGGGTGCCGGGGAGCTGTTTTTT,CASSPSQGAGELFF
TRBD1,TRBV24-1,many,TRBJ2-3,TGTGCCACCAGTGAAAAACCGGGACAGGGCCCAGATACGCAGTATTTT,CATSEKPGQGPDTQYF
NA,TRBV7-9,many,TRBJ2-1,TGTGCCAGCAGCACCCACAATGAGCAGTTCTTC,CASSTHNEQFF
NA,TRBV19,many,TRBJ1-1,TGTGCCAGTAGTAAAGGGGCGGGGGTCACTGAAGCTTTCTTT,CASSKGAGVTEAFF
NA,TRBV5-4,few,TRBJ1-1,TGTGCCAGCAGCTTGGCTCGGGCGAACACTGAAGCTTTCTTT,CASSLARANTEAFF
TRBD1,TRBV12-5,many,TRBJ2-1,TGTGCTAGTTCCCCAGGGGGCTATGAGCAGTTCTTC,CASSPGGYEQFF
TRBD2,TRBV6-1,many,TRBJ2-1,TGTGCCAGCAGTGAGCTGACTAGCGGGAGGAGAAATGAGCAGTTCTTC,CASSELTSGRRNEQFF
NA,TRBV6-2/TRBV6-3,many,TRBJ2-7,TGTGCCAGCAAAAGCCCCTCGGCGGGCCAAGGGCAGTACTTC,CASKSPSAGQGQYF
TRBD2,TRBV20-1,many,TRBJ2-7,TGCAGTGCTAGAGATCAATTGACTAGCGCCTACGAGCAGTACTTC,CSARDQLTSAYEQYF
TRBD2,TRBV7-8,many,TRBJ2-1,TGTGCCAGCAGCCCACTAGCGGTCTCCTACAATGAGCAGTTCTTC,CASSPLAVSYNEQFF
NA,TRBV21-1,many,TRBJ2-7,TGTGCCAGCAGTGCCCCTAGCGGGAGGCCCGAGCAGTACTTC,CASSAPSGRPEQYF
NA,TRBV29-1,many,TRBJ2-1,TGCAGCGTTGATCCGGGGCTCAATGAGCAGTTCTTC,CSVDPGLNEQFF
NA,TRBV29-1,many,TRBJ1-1,TGCAGCGTTGGTAGGTGGGGTCTGACCACTGAAGCTTTCTTT,CSVGRWGLTTEAFF
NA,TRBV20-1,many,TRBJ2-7,TGCAGTGCTGAGGACCACAGGGCCTACGACGAGCAGTACTTC,CSAEDHRAYDEQYF
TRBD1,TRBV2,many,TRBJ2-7,TGTGCCAGCAGTGGGGGGACAGCAGGCGAGCAGTACTTC,CASSGGTAGEQYF
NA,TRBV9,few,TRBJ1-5,TGTGCCAGCAGCGTTGGGGGGCTGGGGCCCCAGCATTTT,CASSVGGLGPQHF
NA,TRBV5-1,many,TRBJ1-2,TGCGCCAGCAGCTTGGGCCCTAACTATGGCTACACCTTC,CASSLGPNYGYTF
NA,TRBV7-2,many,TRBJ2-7,TGTGCCAGCAGCTTCGGTTTGCAATCTTACGAGCAGTACTTC,CASSFGLQSYEQYF
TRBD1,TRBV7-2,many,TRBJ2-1,TGTGCCAGCAGTTTTCCAGTCCGGGACAGACTCAATGAGCAGTTCTTC,CASSFPVRDRLNEQFF
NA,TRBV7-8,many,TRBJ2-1,TGTGCCAGCAGCCAGATGGACCGAGGAGAGTTCTTC,CASSQMDRGEFF
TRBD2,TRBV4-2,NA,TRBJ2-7,TGTGCCAGCAGCCTAGCGGGAGACAGGGAGTACGAGCAGTACTTC,CASSLAGDREYEQYF
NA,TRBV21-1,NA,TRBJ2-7,TGTGCCAGCACCGAAAGGTTGGGGGCGATGAACGAGCAGTACTTC,CASTERLGAMNEQYF
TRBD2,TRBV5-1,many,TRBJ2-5,TGCGCCAGCAGCTTGGTGTTAGCGGGAGCCCAAGAGACCCAGTACTTC,CASSLVLAGAQETQYF
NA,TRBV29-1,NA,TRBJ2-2,TGCAGCGTTGAAGATCGGGGGTTTGGGGAACCCGGGGAGCTGTTTTTT,CSVEDRGFGEPGELFF
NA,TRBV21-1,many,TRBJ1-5,TGTGCCAGCAGGATCATACCGGGACAATATAGCAATCAGCCCCAGCATTTT,CASRIIPGQYSNQPQHF
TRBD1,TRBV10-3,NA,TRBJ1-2,TGTGCCATCAGTGAACAGGGGTATGGCTACACCTTC,CAISEQGYGYTF
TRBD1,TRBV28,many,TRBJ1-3,TGTGCCAGCAGAACAGGGGGGTCTGGAAACACCATATATTTT,CASRTGGSGNTIYF
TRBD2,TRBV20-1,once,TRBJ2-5,TGCAGTGCTAGAAATAGCGGGAGGGCCGGGGAGACCCAGTACTTC,CSARNSGRAGETQYF
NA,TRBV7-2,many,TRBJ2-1,TGTGCCAGCGAACAGACAAACTACAATGAGCAGTTCTTC,CASEQTNYNEQFF
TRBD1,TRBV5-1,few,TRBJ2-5,TGCGCCAGCACTTTCGGAGCAGGGGGTCAAGAGACCCAGTACTTC,CASTFGAGGQETQYF
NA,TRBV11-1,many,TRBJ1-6,TGTGCCAGCAGCTTGAGTGGGATAGAAAATTCACCCCTCCACTTT,CASSLSGIENSPLHF
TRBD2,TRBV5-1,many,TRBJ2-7,TGCGCCAGCAGCTCAGCCGGGACTAGCGGGAGTTACGAGCAGTACTTC,CASSSAGTSGSYEQYF
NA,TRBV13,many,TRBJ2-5,TGTGCCAGCAGCAGAAGACAGGTCGGAGAGACCCAGTACTTC,CASSRRQVGETQYF
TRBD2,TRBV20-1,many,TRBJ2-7,TGCAGTGCTAGGCCGAGGACTAGCTGGGCCCCGGGCGAGCAGTACTTC,CSARPRTSWAPGEQYF
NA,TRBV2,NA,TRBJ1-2,TGTGCCAGCAGTTCGGACGGCCGAGCTAACTATGGCTACACCTTC,CASSSDGRANYGYTF
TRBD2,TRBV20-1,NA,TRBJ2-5,TGCAGTGCTAGAGATGGAGCTCGACTAGCGGTCGTAGAGACCCAGTACTTC,CSARDGARLAVVETQYF
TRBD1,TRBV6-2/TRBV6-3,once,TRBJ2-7,TGTGCCAGCAGTTACCATCCGGGACAGGGGTCCCTCTACGAGCAGTACTTC,CASSYHPGQGSLYEQYF
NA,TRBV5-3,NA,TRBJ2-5,TGTGCCAGCAGCTTGGACGACATAGAGACCCAGTACTTC,CASSLDDIETQYF
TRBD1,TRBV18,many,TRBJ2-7,TGTGCCAGCTCACCGTCGAAGGGACAGGGGCAATACGAGCAGTACTTC,CASSPSKGQGQYEQYF
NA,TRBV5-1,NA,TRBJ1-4,TGCGCCAGCAGCTTTGGGGCCCCCCGTGAAAAACTGTTTTTT,CASSFGAPREKLFF
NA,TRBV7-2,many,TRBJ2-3,TGTGCCAGCAGCTTAGTTAGAGATACGCAGTATTTT,CASSLVRDTQYF
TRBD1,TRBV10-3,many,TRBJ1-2,TGTGCCATCCAAGGGACAGGGGAAAGGGGCTATGGCTACACCTTC,CAIQGTGERGYGYTF
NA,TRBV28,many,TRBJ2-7,TGTGCCAGCAGTCCCCCGGTAAGGCGGGACACCTACGAGCAGTACTTC,CASSPPVRRDTYEQYF
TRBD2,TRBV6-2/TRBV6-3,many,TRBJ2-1,TGTGCCAGCACTTCAATAGCGGGAATAAGATACAATGAGCAGTTCTTC,CASTSIAGIRYNEQFF
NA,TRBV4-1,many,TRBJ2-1,TGCGCCAGCAGCCAAGATGGGGGGACAGCCGTGCATCTTGAGCAGTTCTTC,CASSQDGGTAVHLEQFF
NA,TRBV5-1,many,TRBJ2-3,TGCGCCAGCAGCTTGTCTAGGACGGGAGCGTTTATGACAGATACGCAGTATTTT,CASSLSRTGAFMTDTQYF
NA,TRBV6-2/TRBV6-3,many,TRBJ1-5,TGTGCCAGCAGTTATTGGGGAAATCAGCCCCAGCATTTT,CASSYWGNQPQHF
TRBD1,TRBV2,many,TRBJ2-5,TGTGCCAGCTACCGGGACAGGGCTCAAGAGACCCAGTACTTC,CASYRDRAQETQYF
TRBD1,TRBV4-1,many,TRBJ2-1,TGCGCCAGCAGCCAGGACAGGGATAACCCCCCTTTCAATGAGCAGTTCTTC,CASSQDRDNPPFNEQFF
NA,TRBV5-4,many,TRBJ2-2,TGTGCCAGCAGCTTAGGCGGCCCCGGGGAGCTGTTTTTT,CASSLGGPGELFF
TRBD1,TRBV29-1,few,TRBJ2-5,TGCAGCGTTAAACGGACAGGGAAAGAGACCCAGTACTTC,CSVKRTGKETQYF